This T cell receptor (beta chain) was found in a study of blood T cell repertoires in COVID-19. There are 15 residues in the CDR3. From germline, CDR1 is MGHRA and CDR2 YSYEKL. The V gene lost 0 bases and the J gene lost 5 bases, with 11 bases spanning the gap. TCRdb keeps only in-frame clones here, not all; method: immunoSEQ multiplex PCR. Found here are 55,000 to 75,000 clones, around 87% of them singletons; the top ten hold 6.5% to 8%. The chain joins TRBV4-1 to TRBJ1-5, with D unresolved. The TCR comes from a human donor with active COVID-19. The donor label of this sample is uncertain. Material: peripheral blood. The DNA for the CDR3 is TGCGCCAGCAGCCAAGAAAGCGGACTCGATCAGCCCCAGCATTTT. Its protein product is CASSQESGLDQPQHF.